This T cell receptor beta chain was identified during a study of post-analysis software for immune sequencing data. Presence of unique molecular identifiers characterized the TCR beta cDNA libraries. T cells numbering about 0.85 to 11 million yielded 450,000 to 600,000 cDNA molecules. One entry per CDR3 protein, called by TCRdb with MiXCR from the PCR reads. The sample has about 500,000 distinct CDR3 sequences, roughly 45% seen once. Findings of the study overall: In patients, about five TRBV segments were more frequent than in controls, with TRBV5-6, TRBV5-1 and TRBV20-1 among them. By F measure, strong co-clustering occurred among samples prepared in the same batch. Significantly decreased normalized Chao1 diversity was recorded for multiple sclerosis patients relative to controls.

This clonotype has just a few counts. The target antigen is unknown. Trimming pared 0 bases from V and 5 bases from J, leaving 15 bases between. The CDR3 totals 15 residues. Germline V CDR1 and CDR2: SGDLS, YYNGEE. The sequenced material came from blood. The chain has TRBV9 and TRBJ2-7, with TRBD1 as a possible D gene (6 bases). The clonotype was recovered from a girl aged 5-17 years with multiple sclerosis. Written as DNA, the CDR3 is TGTGCCAGCAGCGTAGGTTGGCAGGGGAACCACGAGCAGTACTTC. Protein sequence: CASSVGWQGNHEQYF.